These T cell receptor beta chains were read from a single sample in a study of OX40 agonist ivuxolimab in advanced cancers. Sequencing used immunoSEQ multiplex PCR; TCRdb keeps in-frame clones, though not all of them. The table lists 75,000 to 90,000 clones, approximately 92% of them singletons. The sample here was CD4+ or CD8+ T cells sorted from blood, taken in a trial of the OX40 agonist ivuxolimab. Receptors originate from an adult with an advanced solid tumor such as melanoma, head and neck, liver or kidney cancer. CDR3s include the opening cysteine and the closing phenylalanine or tryptophan. The D gene is left open where the match is weak. Size is stated for part of the rows, as once, few or many counts, or as a class when the clone is expanded.

-	TRBV18	TRBJ1-5	-	13	CASSLGTEQPQHF	TGTGCCAGCTCACTTGGGACGGAACAGCCCCAGCATTTT
-	TRBV2	TRBJ2-5	TRBD2	16	CASDRGVAGGQETQYF	TGTGCCAGCGATAGGGGAGTAGCGGGGGGGCAAGAGACCCAGTACTTC
few	TRBV6-1	TRBJ2-7	-	13	CASSGTGGGEQYF	TGTGCCAGCAGTGGGACAGGCGGGGGGGAGCAGTACTTC
-	TRBV6-5	TRBJ1-4	-	13	CASSRGLNEKLFF	TGTGCCAGCAGTCGGGGATTAAATGAAAAACTGTTTTTT
-	TRBV6-5	TRBJ2-1	-	15	CASSYSGGVHNEQFF	TGTGCCAGCAGTTACTCGGGGGGAGTTCACAATGAGCAGTTCTTC
-	TRBV4-2	TRBJ2-1	-	13	CASSQAGVNEQFF	TGTGCCAGCAGCCAAGCAGGGGTGAATGAGCAGTTCTTC
-	TRBV5-6	TRBJ1-5	-	13	CASSLGTRQPQHF	TGTGCCAGCAGCTTGGGAACCAGGCAGCCCCAGCATTTT
-	TRBV2	TRBJ2-7	-	14	CASAADSTSYEQYF	TGTGCCAGCGCTGCAGACAGTACGTCCTACGAGCAGTACTTC
-	TRBV6-6	TRBJ2-3	TRBD1	13	CAIRDRGPDTQYF	TGTGCCATCCGGGACAGGGGTCCAGATACGCAGTATTTT
-	TRBV7-3	TRBJ1-1	-	18	CASSSSSRTRSLNTEAFF	TGTGCCAGCAGTTCTTCAAGCAGGACACGGTCTCTGAACACTGAAGCTTTCTTT
once	TRBV28	TRBJ2-7	-	14	CASSFDQSSYEQYF	TGTGCCAGCAGTTTTGACCAGAGCTCCTACGAGCAGTACTTC
-	TRBV6-5	TRBJ1-1	-	13	CASSSPGVAEAFF	TGTGCCAGCAGTTCTCCAGGGGTCGCTGAAGCTTTCTTT
once	TRBV10-1	TRBJ1-2	TRBD1	13	CASSEIRDSGYTF	TGCGCCAGCAGTGAAATTCGGGACAGCGGCTACACCTTC
-	TRBV7-3	TRBJ1-2	-	14	CASSLGPGAYGYTF	TGTGCCAGCAGCTTAGGGCCGGGGGCCTATGGCTACACCTTC
-	TRBV19	TRBJ1-5	-	16	CASSIGSNRGNQPQHF	TGTGCCAGTAGTATCGGGTCAAACCGTGGCAATCAGCCCCAGCATTTT
-	TRBV6-5	TRBJ1-4	-	14	CASSAGQGNEKLFF	TGTGCCAGCAGTGCGGGACAAGGGAATGAAAAACTGTTTTTT
-	TRBV5-1	TRBJ2-5	-	13	CASSLVVEETQYF	TGCGCCAGCAGCTTGGTTGTGGAAGAGACCCAGTACTTC
-	TRBV19	TRBJ1-1	-	13	CASSTGVNTEAFF	TGTGCCAGTAGTACAGGGGTGAACACTGAAGCTTTCTTT
-	TRBV4-1	TRBJ2-3	-	18	CASRIYPRQATRTDTQYF	TGCGCCAGCAGGATCTATCCCAGGCAGGCCACCCGCACAGATACGCAGTATTTT
-	TRBV30	TRBJ2-5	-	13	CAWSVGSRETQYF	TGTGCCTGGAGTGTAGGGTCTCGGGAGACCCAGTACTTC
-	TRBV9	TRBJ2-2	TRBD2	14	CASSGGLETGELFF	TGTGCCAGCAGCGGGGGACTAGAGACCGGGGAGCTGTTTTTT
-	TRBV19	TRBJ1-1	-	14	CASSGWAPNTEAFF	TGTGCCAGTAGTGGCTGGGCCCCCAACACTGAAGCTTTCTTT
few	TRBV5-4	TRBJ1-1	-	16	CASSPGRWRMNTEAFF	TGTGCCAGCAGCCCGGGTAGATGGCGGATGAACACTGAAGCTTTCTTT
-	TRBV9	TRBJ2-3	-	14	CASSARRGEDTQYF	TGTGCCAGCAGCGCTAGAAGGGGGGAAGATACGCAGTATTTT
-	TRBV10-1	TRBJ1-2	-	15	CASSEGDRHNYGYTF	TGCGCCAGCAGTGAAGGGGACCGACACAACTATGGCTACACCTTC
-	TRBV19	TRBJ2-3	TRBD2	14	CASSKLAGGDTQYF	TGTGCCAGTAGTAAACTAGCGGGAGGAGATACGCAGTATTTT
few	TRBV9	TRBJ2-3	-	16	CASSVGGGAPTDTQYF	TGTGCCAGCAGCGTAGGTGGGGGGGCCCCAACAGATACGCAGTATTTT
-	TRBV5-1	TRBJ2-7	TRBD2	15	CASSFQAGASNEQYF	TGCGCCAGCAGCTTTCAAGCGGGAGCCTCCAACGAGCAGTACTTC
-	TRBV7-9	TRBJ1-2	TRBD1	15	CASSFQTGDNYGYTF	TGTGCCAGCAGCTTCCAGACAGGGGACAACTATGGCTACACCTTC
-	TRBV18	TRBJ2-7	TRBD1	17	CASSPRDRAGVPYEQYF	TGTGCCAGCTCACCCCGGGACAGGGCGGGTGTGCCCTACGAGCAGTACTTC
-	TRBV27	TRBJ1-2	TRBD1	15	CASSSPGTGTNGYTF	TGTGCCAGCAGTTCCCCCGGGACAGGGACCAATGGCTACACCTTC
-	TRBV18	TRBJ2-5	TRBD1	18	CASSPNEGTGVFQETQYF	TGTGCCAGCTCACCTAACGAAGGGACAGGGGTTTTTCAAGAGACCCAGTACTTC
once	TRBV9	TRBJ2-7	TRBD2	16	CASSLGLAGVAYEQYF	TGTGCCAGCAGCTTGGGGTTAGCGGGAGTCGCCTACGAGCAGTACTTC
-	TRBV10-2	TRBJ1-3	-	16	CASSSGGKSSGNTIYF	TGCGCCAGCAGCTCGGGGGGGAAAAGCTCTGGAAACACCATATATTTT
-	TRBV11-1	TRBJ1-1	-	13	CASSLWGPDEAFF	TGTGCCAGCAGCTTATGGGGGCCCGACGAAGCTTTCTTT
-	TRBV6-6	TRBJ2-7	-	12	CATRDPKGEQYF	TGTGCCACCAGGGACCCAAAGGGCGAGCAGTACTTC
-	TRBV23-1	TRBJ1-4	-	20	CASSQSKGPRGAGVNEKLFF	TGCGCCAGCAGTCAATCTAAGGGACCGCGTGGGGCGGGGGTTAATGAAAAACTGTTTTTT
-	TRBV7-9	TRBJ2-7	-	14	CASSFDRPFYEQYF	TGTGCCAGCAGCTTCGACAGACCTTTCTACGAGCAGTACTTC
-	TRBV23-1	TRBJ2-3	-	15	CASSQGGASTDTQYF	TGCGCCAGCAGTCAAGGCGGGGCGAGCACAGATACGCAGTATTTT
-	TRBV2	TRBJ2-2	-	14	CASSVVGATGELFF	TGTGCCAGCAGTGTCGTTGGCGCCACCGGGGAGCTGTTTTTT
once	TRBV6-1	TRBJ2-2	TRBD1	14	CASRTTGVSGELFF	TGTGCCAGCAGGACCACAGGGGTTTCCGGGGAGCTGTTTTTT
once	TRBV6-1	TRBJ2-3	TRBD2	15	CASRPAGKGTDTQYF	TGTGCCAGCAGGCCAGCGGGGAAAGGCACAGATACGCAGTATTTT
-	TRBV29-1	TRBJ2-3	TRBD1	16	CSVEILQGVRPDTQYF	TGCAGCGTTGAAATACTACAGGGGGTAAGGCCAGATACGCAGTATTTT
-	TRBV25-1	TRBJ2-2	TRBD2	14	CASTGLGSAGELFF	TGTGCCAGCACTGGACTAGGATCCGCCGGGGAGCTGTTTTTT
-	TRBV19	TRBJ1-4	-	15	CASSRSGPTNEKLFF	TGTGCCAGTAGTAGATCGGGCCCAACTAATGAAAAACTGTTTTTT
-	TRBV7-3	TRBJ2-2	TRBD2	15	CASSGGLARTGELFF	TGTGCCAGCAGCGGGGGACTAGCCCGCACCGGGGAGCTGTTTTTT
-	TRBV6-5	TRBJ1-4	-	15	CASSAGQLYNEKLFF	TGTGCCAGCAGTGCAGGACAGCTTTATAATGAAAAACTGTTTTTT
-	TRBV10-1	TRBJ1-4	-	14	CASSAGLPMSKLFF	TGCGCCAGCAGTGCGGGACTCCCGATGTCAAAACTGTTTTTT
-	TRBV19	TRBJ1-6	-	13	CASTMGNGSPLHF	TGTGCCAGTACTATGGGGAATGGATCACCCCTCCACTTT
-	TRBV30	TRBJ1-6	-	13	CAWSGTAGRTLHF	TGTGCCTGGAGCGGGACCGCGGGACGGACCCTCCACTTT
-	TRBV7-8	TRBJ2-7	TRBD1	14	CASSPGQRTYEQYF	TGTGCCAGCAGCCCGGGACAGAGAACCTACGAGCAGTACTTC
-	TRBV19	TRBJ2-7	TRBD2	16	CASSERLAGQGYEQYF	TGTGCCAGTAGTGAACGACTAGCGGGACAAGGGTACGAGCAGTACTTC
-	TRBV30	TRBJ1-2	TRBD1	14	CAWSLTRGGYGYTF	TGTGCCTGGAGTCTTACCAGGGGGGGCTATGGCTACACCTTC
-	TRBV11-3	TRBJ2-7	TRBD1	13	CASSLGQDYEQYF	TGTGCCAGCAGCCTGGGACAGGACTACGAGCAGTACTTC
-	TRBV19	TRBJ1-5	-	12	CASRRLNQPQHF	TGTGCCAGTAGGAGGCTTAATCAGCCCCAGCATTTT
-	TRBV28	TRBJ2-3	TRBD2	15	CASSLAGGPTDTQYF	TGTGCCAGCAGTTTAGCGGGAGGGCCAACAGATACGCAGTATTTT
-	TRBV6-5	TRBJ2-7	TRBD2	15	CASSSGTGGPYEQYF	TGTGCCAGCAGTTCGGGGACGGGGGGGCCCTACGAGCAGTACTTC